The 29 T cell receptor beta chains in this list originate from one sample, sequenced in a study of T cells in Graves' hyperthyroidism and ophthalmopathy. TCR beta CDR3 sequences were amplified from RNA transcripts. TCR CDR3 regions were first amplified by RT-PCR with HTBI primers. TCRdb analysed the multiplex PCR reads with MiXCR anew, one entry per CDR3 protein. The table shows about 380,000 distinct CDR3 sequences, with about 18% occurring only once. The source material was blood. The receptor set was obtained from a man aged 18 to 29 with Graves' ophthalmopathy.

This clonotype was seen at least ten times. Here the CDR3 DNA reads TGTGCCAGCAGCCGTTACACTGAAGCTTTCTTT. Residues: CASSRYTEAFF. This sequence joins TRBV3-1 and TRBJ1-1; D unclear. The CDR3 contains 11 residues. With 4 bases removed from V and 3 bases from J, the gap between germline ends came to 3 bases. Germline V gene sequence: CDR1 LGHDT, CDR2 YNNKEL (reference sequence). The entire variable domain, with the rest obtained from reference TRBV3-1 and TRBJ1-1, is as follows: DTAVSQTPKYLVTQMGNDKSIKCEQNLGHDTMYWYKQDSKKFLKIMFSYNNKELIINETVPNRFSPKSPDKAHLNLHINSLELGDSAVYFCASSRYTEAFFGQGTRLTVV.

The CDR3 nucleotides are TGTGCCAGCACCCAAGGGGTCCCCCTGGGTGGAAACACCATATATTTT. Translated, it gives CASTQGVPLGGNTIYF. The chain links TRBV2 to TRBJ1-3; maybe TRBD1 (5 bases). This CDR3 has 16 amino acids. Germline V CDR1 and CDR2: SNHLY, FYNNEI. Trimming stripped 7 bases from V and 3 bases from J, with 19 bases between.

With respect to this clonotype: This sequence may be a read error, since a much larger clone differs from it by one base. The chain is built from TRBV7-9 and TRBJ1-6; 7 bases agree with TRBD1. Trimming cost V 5 bases and J 4 bases; bases outside gene matches: 2. This CDR3 contains 14 residues. CDR1 SEHNR and CDR2 FQNEAQ come from the germline V gene (reference sequence). In nucleotides, the CDR3 is TGTGCCAGCAGCCAGACAGGGTATAATTCACCCCTCCACTTT. As protein: CASSQTGYNSPLHF.

Ten or more counts support this clonotype. V gene TRBV3-1 combines with J gene TRBJ1-6; D not resolved. The germline CDR1 and CDR2 sequences are LGHDT and YNNKEL (reference sequence). The CDR3 is 15 amino acids. Trimming left V 1 base short and J 9 bases short, with 13 bases between. CDR3 coding DNA: TGTGCCAGCAGCCAAGGGTTCGTGGGAGGTTCACCCCTCCACTTT. As protein: CASSQGFVGGSPLHF.

The chain joins TRBV2 to TRBJ2-3; TRBD2 matches at 8 bases. Germline assignment: CDR1 SNHLY and CDR2 FYNNEI. V was pared by 8 bases and J by 3 bases, with 10 bases of the junction left unmatched. This CDR3 is 15 amino acids long. The CDR3 here is CASRGPSGPTDTQYF. The CDR3 DNA sequence: TGTGCCAGCCGGGGGCCTAGCGGGCCAACAGATACGCAGTATTTT.

J is TRBJ1-5 and V is TRBV12-3 or TRBV12-4, with TRBD1 matching over 8 bases. V lost 6 bases and J lost 7; bases outside the gene matches: 5. This CDR3 spans 13 amino acids. The CDR3 DNA sequence: TGTGCCAGCAGGGAGACAGGGGCCCAGCCCCAGCATTTT. It is translated as CASRETGAQPQHF.

V is TRBV9 and J is TRBJ2-3, with 8 nucleotides matching TRBD2. This CDR3 comprises 15 residues. The trim removed 0 bases at V and 2 bases at J, leaving 2 bases unmatched. CDR1 SGDLS and CDR2 YYNGEE come from the germline V gene. The DNA for the CDR3 is TGTGCCAGCAGCGTAGAAGCGGGGGTCACAGATACGCAGTATTTT. Protein product: CASSVEAGVTDTQYF.

There are a few counts of this clonotype. CDR3 in amino acids: CASSLGGPPNEQFF. DNA of the CDR3: TGCGCCAGCAGCTTGGGGGGCCCTCCAAATGAGCAGTTCTTC. V and J are TRBV5-1 and TRBJ2-1; possible D gene TRBD1, 5 bases. In germline, CDR1 is SGHRS, CDR2 YFSETQ. This CDR3 contains 14 residues. V lost 0 bases and J lost 7, with 11 bases in between.

The genes are TRBV29-1 and TRBJ2-1; 7 bases are shared with TRBD1. Trimming cost V 8 bases and J 8 bases; bases outside gene matches: 3. Germline values: CDR1 SQVTM, CDR2 ANQGSEA. The CDR3 runs to 10 residues. CDR3 in amino acids: CSIGGYEQFF. The CDR3 nucleotides are TGCAGCATAGGGGGCTATGAGCAGTTCTTC.

The genes are TRBV7-2 and TRBJ1-1, with no clear D. The ends were cut back, 6 bases at V and 11 bases at J, with 16 bases in the middle. The germline gives CDR1 SGHTA, CDR2 FQGNSA. This CDR3 spans 12 amino acids. CDR3 nucleotides: TGTGCCAGCAGTCAAACACCCCCCCGGGCTTTCTTT. Protein: CASSQTPPRAFF.

The chain couples TRBV27 to TRBJ1-1, with a tentative D call TRBD1 (6 bases). The CDR3 loop spans 15 amino acids. V shed 4 bases and J shed 6 bases, with 18 bases lying between them. The V gene's germline CDR1 is MNHEY and CDR2 SMNVEV (reference sequence). The CDR3 here is CASSWTVPGHAEAFF. Here the CDR3 DNA reads TGTGCCAGCAGTTGGACAGTCCCGGGCCACGCTGAAGCTTTCTTT.

The sample holds many counts of this clonotype. The V gene is TRBV7-8, the J gene TRBJ2-2; unclear D gene. This CDR3 contains 18 residues. V was cut by 5 bases and J by 0 bases, with 19 bases left in between. CDR1 and CDR2 from the germline V gene are SGHVS and FQNEAQ. The chain's CDR3 is CASSPLAGNAPNTGELFF. The CDR3 DNA reads TGTGCCAGCAGCCCATTAGCCGGAAACGCGCCGAACACCGGGGAGCTGTTTTTT.

This clonotype was recorded at least ten times. The chain uses TRBV15 and TRBJ1-2, with unresolved D. The germline CDR1 and CDR2 sequences are LNHNV and YYDKDF (reference sequence). Trimming shortened V by 8 bases and J by 1 base, and 11 bases separated the two germline ends. The CDR3 runs 13 residues. The CDR3 sequence is CATSWTYNYGYTF. Written as DNA, the CDR3 is TGTGCCACCTCCTGGACTTATAACTATGGCTACACCTTC.

This clonotype came up many times. The chain couples TRBV3-1 to TRBJ2-7; D is tentatively TRBD1 or TRBD2 (5 bases each). V gave up 1 base and J gave up 2 bases, with 15 bases separating them. This CDR3 has 16 amino acids. CDR1 and CDR2 from the germline V gene are LGHDT and YNNKEL (reference sequence). This CDR3 reads CASSQVGRGATYEQYF. CDR3 sequence (DNA): TGTGCCAGCAGCCAAGTGGGACGGGGCGCGACCTACGAGCAGTACTTC.

This clonotype was seen more than once but under ten times. The chain couples TRBV6-1 to TRBJ1-3; D is ambiguous. The V end was cut by 9 bases, the J end by 2 bases, with 11 bases between. CDR3 length: 13 residues. CDR1 MNHNS and CDR2 SASEGT come from the germline V gene. This chain's CDR3 is CASLDWAGNTIYF. The CDR3 nucleotides are TGTGCCAGTTTAGACTGGGCTGGAAACACCATATATTTT.

This clonotype was counted at least ten times. The rearrangement uses TRBV12-3 or TRBV12-4 and TRBJ2-7, with 10 bases fitting TRBD1. The V gene end was trimmed by 7 bases and the J gene end by 2 bases; junction bases not matched to a gene: 5. This CDR3 comprises 14 residues. The CDR3 DNA reads TGTGCCAGCACCTCCGGGACAGGGGCCTACGAGCAGTACTTC. The encoded protein is CASTSGTGAYEQYF.

This clonotype was seen ten or more times. The chain joins TRBV18 to TRBJ1-1; TRBD1 aligns across 8 bases. The CDR3 is 16 residues long. Looked up from germline, CDR1 is KGHSH and CDR2 is LQKENI. V lost 3 bases, J lost 0 bases, and 6 bases stayed unmatched. CDR3 residues: CASSPGQGGMNTEAFF. The DNA for the CDR3 is TGTGCCAGCTCACCCGGACAGGGCGGCATGAACACTGAAGCTTTCTTT. Supplemented by reference TRBV18 and TRBJ1-1, the full variable domain reads NAGVMQNPRHLVRRRGQEARLRCSPMKGHSHVYWYRQLPEEGLKFMVYLQKENIIDESGMPKERFSAEFPKEGPSILRIQQVVRGDSAAYFCASSPGQGGMNTEAFFGQGTRLTVV.

V usage is TRBV12-3 or TRBV12-4 and J usage is TRBJ2-3; 10 nucleotides line up with TRBD2. Germline trimming cut 6 bases from V and 2 bases from J; bases unmatched to any gene: 8. The CDR3 spans 16 residues. The CDR3 DNA follows: TGTGCCAGCAGCCCCCAACTAGCGGGGCCCACAGATACGCAGTATTTT. This gives the protein CASSPQLAGPTDTQYF.

This clonotype was seen more than once but under ten times. The chain is built from TRBV9 and TRBJ1-4; 7 bases fit TRBD1. Germline trimming cut 4 bases from V and 2 bases from J; bases unmatched to any gene: 5. This CDR3 contains 15 residues. Germline values: CDR1 SGDLS, CDR2 YYNGEE. CDR3 sequence (DNA): TGTGCCAGCAGCCCGACAGGGCATACTAATGAAAAACTGTTTTTT. This gives the protein CASSPTGHTNEKLFF.

This clonotype was detected many times. The chain carries TRBV11-2 and TRBJ2-1; D possibly matches TRBD1 or TRBD2 (5 bases each). The CDR3 spans 13 residues. Trimming stripped 1 base from V and 9 bases from J, with 10 bases between. Per germline, CDR1 SGHAT and CDR2 FQNNGV. For the CDR3, the DNA is TGTGCCAGCAGCTTAGGCCGTGGGACTGAGCAGTTCTTC. Translation: CASSLGRGTEQFF.

There are many counts of this clonotype. The rearrangement links TRBV5-8 to TRBJ2-5; perhaps TRBD2 as D (6 bases). In germline, CDR1 is SGHTS, CDR2 YDEGEE. This CDR3 has 14 residues. V was trimmed by 4 bases and J by 2 bases, leaving 12 bases between them. The CDR3 here is CASSTSPSQETQYF. CDR3 DNA: TGTGCCAGCAGCACTAGCCCCTCTCAAGAGACCCAGTACTTC. The entire variable domain, with the rest obtained from reference TRBV5-8 and TRBJ2-5, is as follows: EAGVTQSPTHLIKTRGQQATLRCSPISGHTSVYWYQQALGLGLQFLLWYDEGEERNRGNFPPRFSGRQFPNYSSELNVNALELEDSALYLCASSTSPSQETQYFGPGTRLLVL.

The DNA of the CDR3 is TGTGCCAGCAGCGCCACCCTGGGGGTGCAGTATTTT. Translated: CASSATLGVQYF. V is TRBV9 and J is TRBJ2-3; D may correspond to TRBD1 or TRBD2 (5 bases each). Trimming left V 3 bases short and J 11 bases short, with 13 bases between. Germline V CDR1 and CDR2: SGDLS, YYNGEE. The CDR3 sequence is 12 residues long.

This chain connects TRBV5-4 to TRBJ2-1; D perhaps matches TRBD2 (6 bases). Per germline, CDR1 SGHNT and CDR2 YYREEE (reference sequence). There are 16 residues in the CDR3. Trimming cost V 4 bases and J 4 bases, with 18 bases left between them. CDR3 protein: CASSPYGAGPYNEQFF. CDR3 nucleotides: TGTGCCAGCAGCCCCTATGGGGCGGGGCCGTACAATGAGCAGTTCTTC.

The chain employs TRBV5-1 and TRBJ2-7, with D perhaps TRBD2 (5 bases). Germline values: CDR1 SGHRS, CDR2 YFSETQ. The germline V and J ends were trimmed by 0 bases and 2 bases, with 12 bases remaining between them. The CDR3 covers 15 residues. The CDR3 loop reads CASSLEPGTPYEQYF. In DNA, the CDR3 is TGCGCCAGCAGCTTGGAGCCGGGAACCCCCTACGAGCAGTACTTC.

Ten or more counts support this clonotype. The chain employs TRBV6-1 and TRBJ2-2, with D tentatively TRBD1 (6 bases). In germline, CDR1 is MNHNS, CDR2 SASEGT. Trimming removed 2 bases at V and 4 bases at J, with 11 bases between. The CDR3 extends over 15 amino acids. The chain's CDR3 is CASSEWGLGTGELFF. In DNA form, the CDR3 reads TGTGCCAGCAGTGAATGGGGGCTGGGCACCGGGGAGCTGTTTTTT.

The V gene is TRBV7-8, the J gene TRBJ2-1, with D possibly being TRBD1 (6 bases). Per the germline V gene, CDR1 is SGHVS and CDR2 is FQNEAQ. The CDR3 length is 13 residues. The V end lost 1 base, the J end lost 10 bases, and 11 bases lay between the germline ends. The chain's CDR3 is CASSLEPGQEQFF. The CDR3 bases are TGTGCCAGCAGCTTAGAACCGGGACAAGAGCAGTTCTTC. Full variable domain (missing parts from reference TRBV7-8 and TRBJ2-1): GAGVSQSPRYKVAKRGQDVALRCDPISGHVSLFWYQQALGQGPEFLTYFQNEAQLDKSGLPSDRFFAERPEGSVSTLKIQRTQQEDSAVYLCASSLEPGQEQFFGPGTRLTVL.

This clonotype was seen many times. This rearrangement joins TRBV6-1 to TRBJ1-1; D possibly corresponds to TRBD1 (5 bases). Germline CDR1 MNHNS, CDR2 SASEGT. With 3 bases removed from V and 5 bases from J, the gap between germline ends came to 13 bases. The length of the CDR3 is 14 residues. The CDR3 protein is CASSDPGRGTEAFF. The CDR3 nucleotides read TGTGCCAGCAGTGACCCAGGGAGAGGGACTGAAGCTTTCTTT.

CDR3 region: CASSLSAGVDEQFF. The CDR3 DNA reads as TGCGCCAGCAGCTTGTCAGCGGGGGTGGATGAGCAGTTCTTC. This chain links TRBV5-1 with TRBJ2-1, with 8 bases fitting TRBD2. There are 14 residues in the CDR3. Germline CDR1 reads SGHRS; CDR2 reads YFSETQ. The trim removed 1 base at V and 8 bases at J, leaving 5 bases unmatched.

In this sample, this clonotype turned up many times. The V gene is TRBV5-1, the J gene TRBJ1-1, with TRBD1 as a possible D gene (6 bases). V gave up 5 bases and J gave up 0 bases, with 20 bases separating them. Germline V gene sequence: CDR1 SGHRS, CDR2 YFSETQ. The CDR3 has 17 amino acids. The CDR3 sequence is CASSGYGGRMMNTEAFF. The CDR3, as DNA: TGCGCCAGCAGTGGGTATGGGGGGCGAATGATGAACACTGAAGCTTTCTTT.